Listed below are T cell receptor beta chains from one sample, sequenced in a study of beta chain features in type 1 diabetes. Repertoires were generated with immunoSEQ multiplex PCR, while TCRdb's copy carries only in-frame clones and drops some. The sample has more than 300,000 clones, around 7.6% seen once; the top ten hold around 0.45%. Sample: central memory CD4+ T cells from blood. These receptors all come from a woman aged 18-35 years in good health. CDR3s leave out the opening cysteine and the closing phenylalanine or tryptophan.

v_gene: TRBV19; j_gene: TRBJ1-2; CDR3aa: ASSNGGDYGYT
v_gene: TRBV5-1; j_gene: TRBJ2-3; CDR3aa: ASSRASGSTDTQY
v_gene: TRBV28; j_gene: TRBJ2-5; CDR3aa: ATREGVEETQY
v_gene: TRBV6-5; j_gene: TRBJ2-2; CDR3aa: ASARGLAGPGELF
v_gene: TRBV28; j_gene: TRBJ2-7; CDR3aa: ASSPWAGVSYEQY
v_gene: TRBV7-2; j_gene: TRBJ2-3; CDR3aa: ASSLQTSDTQY
v_gene: TRBV6-5; j_gene: TRBJ2-7; CDR3aa: ATSVNRDVYEQY
v_gene: TRBV4-2; j_gene: TRBJ2-7; CDR3aa: ASSQARAGEQY
v_gene: TRBV28; j_gene: TRBJ1-1; CDR3aa: ASSYMYTEAF
v_gene: TRBV7-2; j_gene: TRBJ1-1; CDR3aa: ASSLGIEDEAF
v_gene: TRBV4-3; j_gene: TRBJ2-3; CDR3aa: ASSQVGRGNTDTQY
v_gene: TRBV11-2; j_gene: TRBJ2-2; CDR3aa: ASSLGQGTGELF
v_gene: TRBV6-1; j_gene: TRBJ2-7; CDR3aa: ASSEFSGDYEQY
v_gene: TRBV4-1; j_gene: TRBJ1-3; CDR3aa: ASSQDRQGSGNTIY
v_gene: TRBV29-1; j_gene: TRBJ1-1; CDR3aa: SVDRGNTEAF
v_gene: TRBV30; j_gene: TRBJ1-2; CDR3aa: AWSPQGFDGYT
v_gene: TRBV28; j_gene: TRBJ2-1; CDR3aa: ASSLSNEQF
v_gene: TRBV7-8; j_gene: TRBJ2-2; CDR3aa: ASSLRASGSGRAGELF
v_gene: TRBV5-8; j_gene: TRBJ1-4; CDR3aa: ASSLNLGNEKLF
v_gene: TRBV7-9; j_gene: TRBJ2-5; CDR3aa: ASSLAHLGGETQY
v_gene: TRBV5-1; j_gene: TRBJ2-5; CDR3aa: ASRNTIWAREQY
v_gene: TRBV6-6; j_gene: TRBJ2-6; CDR3aa: ASGRDGASGANVLT
v_gene: TRBV6-5; j_gene: TRBJ2-5; CDR3aa: ASSGLGGEETQY
v_gene: TRBV5-1; j_gene: TRBJ2-1; CDR3aa: ASSTNPAGAGNNEQF
v_gene: TRBV6-5; j_gene: TRBJ2-1; CDR3aa: ASSYVTSGYNEQF
v_gene: TRBV11-2; j_gene: TRBJ2-2; CDR3aa: ASSRDSGELF
v_gene: TRBV5-1; j_gene: TRBJ2-3; CDR3aa: ASSQTSRRDTQY
v_gene: TRBV18; j_gene: TRBJ2-5; CDR3aa: ASSPQAGVVGTQY
v_gene: TRBV18; j_gene: TRBJ2-5; CDR3aa: ASSPRGVRETQY
v_gene: TRBV7-2; j_gene: TRBJ2-1; CDR3aa: ASSLWYNEQF
v_gene: TRBV2; j_gene: TRBJ2-6; CDR3aa: ASSPLWPGANVLT
v_gene: TRBV11-1; j_gene: TRBJ2-3; CDR3aa: ASSLVQTDTQY
v_gene: TRBV7-9; j_gene: TRBJ2-5; CDR3aa: ASSLKQGGGETQY
v_gene: TRBV7-9; j_gene: TRBJ1-5; CDR3aa: ASSRGQDNQPQH
v_gene: TRBV19; j_gene: TRBJ2-7; CDR3aa: ASSRDRNYEQY
v_gene: TRBV28; j_gene: TRBJ2-3; CDR3aa: ASSTRLAGITDTQY
v_gene: TRBV7-9; j_gene: TRBJ1-2; CDR3aa: ASSRYYGYT
v_gene: TRBV28; j_gene: TRBJ2-1; CDR3aa: ASSLGLQSQQF
v_gene: TRBV25-1; j_gene: TRBJ2-7; CDR3aa: ASSEFGSGEQY
v_gene: TRBV19; j_gene: TRBJ2-5; CDR3aa: ASSTGSPATQY
v_gene: TRBV5-1; j_gene: TRBJ2-4; CDR3aa: ASSSGVENIQY
v_gene: TRBV2; j_gene: TRBJ1-1; CDR3aa: ASTQGAHGEAF
v_gene: TRBV10-3; j_gene: TRBJ2-6; CDR3aa: AISESTGRAGANVLT
v_gene: TRBV7-2; j_gene: TRBJ2-2; CDR3aa: ASSPGVNTGELF
v_gene: TRBV4-2; j_gene: TRBJ2-1; CDR3aa: ASSQEFSVYYNEQF
v_gene: TRBV6-6; j_gene: TRBJ2-1; CDR3aa: ASSPKREFMNEQF
v_gene: TRBV4-3; j_gene: TRBJ1-1; CDR3aa: ASSQEAGNTEAF
v_gene: TRBV29-1; j_gene: TRBJ2-4; CDR3aa: SVQTGAGVAKNIQY
v_gene: TRBV27; j_gene: TRBJ2-5; CDR3aa: ASRGYSAGYRGTQY
v_gene: TRBV9; j_gene: TRBJ2-5; CDR3aa: ASSVALSEWETQY
v_gene: TRBV5-1; j_gene: TRBJ2-1; CDR3aa: ASRPGLLAVNEQF
v_gene: TRBV5-8; j_gene: TRBJ1-2; CDR3aa: ASSAPGQMIYGYT
v_gene: TRBV5-6; j_gene: TRBJ2-2; CDR3aa: ASRLGPVANTGELF